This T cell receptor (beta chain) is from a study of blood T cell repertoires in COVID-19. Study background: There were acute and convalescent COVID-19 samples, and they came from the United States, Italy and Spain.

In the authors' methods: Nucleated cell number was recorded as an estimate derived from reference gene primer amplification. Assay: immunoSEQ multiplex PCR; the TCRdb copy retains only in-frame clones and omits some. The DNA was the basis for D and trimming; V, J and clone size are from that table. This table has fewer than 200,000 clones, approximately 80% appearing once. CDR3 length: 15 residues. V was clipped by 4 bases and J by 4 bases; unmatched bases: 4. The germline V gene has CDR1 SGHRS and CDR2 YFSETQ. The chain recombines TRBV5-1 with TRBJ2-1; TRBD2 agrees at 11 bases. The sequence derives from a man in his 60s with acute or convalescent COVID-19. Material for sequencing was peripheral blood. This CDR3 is CASSAGLADYNEQFF. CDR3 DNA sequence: TGCGCCAGCAGCGCGGGACTAGCGGATTACAATGAGCAGTTCTTC.